The clone carrying this T cell receptor (beta chain) was recorded at least ten times. Its antigen is unidentified. The data stem from a study of T-cell memory formation after mild COVID-19. TCRdb recomputed calls from the 5' RACE reads with MiXCR, one row per CDR3 protein. The repertoire holds 120,000 to 150,000 distinct CDR3 sequences, about 6% seen once, with roughly 1.9% in the top ten. Study results and caveats: Mainly in CM and EM were contracting CD4+ clones; CD8+ were in EMRA. Researchers could not confirm that second-wave clones peaking on day 37 targeted SARS-CoV-2. Day 15 to 85 contracting clones showed balanced CD4/CD8; day 15 to 37 expanders favored CD4+.

The TCR sequence derives from an adult woman who had mild COVID-19 (a few samples of this study predate the infection). Cell type and time point are not known. The material sequenced was PBMCs or a T cell subset sorted from them (not recorded which).

The DNA of the CDR3 is TGTGCCAGCAGCGTAGGGATCGCGAACACCGGGGAGCTGTTTTTT. Its translation: CASSVGIANTGELFF. The gene calls are TRBV9 and TRBJ2-2; no definite D call. V was pared by 0 bases and J by 0 bases, with 6 bases between. The germline V gene encodes CDR1 SGDLS and CDR2 YYNGEE. This CDR3 is 15 amino acids long. Full variable domain (rest looked up from reference TRBV9 and TRBJ2-2): DSGVTQTPKHLITATGQRVTLRCSPRSGDLSVYWYQQSLDQGLQFLIQYYNGEERAKGNILERFSAQQFPDLHSELNLSSLELGDSALYFCASSVGIANTGELFFGEGSRLTVL.